Given below is one T cell receptor (beta chain) in context. A read error may account for a junction end that differs from germline. This sample was taken from a study of shared T cell receptors in the human thymus. TCRdb keeps only in-frame clones here, not all; method: immunoSEQ multiplex PCR. In the table there are under 850,000 clones, 88% of which are singletons. Germline loops: CDR1 DFQATT, CDR2 SNEGSKA (reference sequence). CDR3 length: 11 residues. The data were also submitted as part of a second study, on human thymus T cells. That source adds: Those donating were healthy Finnish infants in corrective surgery for congenital heart defects. The source of the thymus tissue was resections taken during corrective heart surgery. As related research reported, thymic repertoires overlapped highly among unrelated individuals.

This rearrangement joins TRBV20-1 to TRBJ1-2; no clear D. The clonotype was recovered from a boy in the first two years of life with a congenital heart defect. Material: thymocytes. The CDR3 region has the DNA TGCAGTGCTCGAGAGAGCTATGGCTACACCTTC. Amino acids: CSARESYGYTF.